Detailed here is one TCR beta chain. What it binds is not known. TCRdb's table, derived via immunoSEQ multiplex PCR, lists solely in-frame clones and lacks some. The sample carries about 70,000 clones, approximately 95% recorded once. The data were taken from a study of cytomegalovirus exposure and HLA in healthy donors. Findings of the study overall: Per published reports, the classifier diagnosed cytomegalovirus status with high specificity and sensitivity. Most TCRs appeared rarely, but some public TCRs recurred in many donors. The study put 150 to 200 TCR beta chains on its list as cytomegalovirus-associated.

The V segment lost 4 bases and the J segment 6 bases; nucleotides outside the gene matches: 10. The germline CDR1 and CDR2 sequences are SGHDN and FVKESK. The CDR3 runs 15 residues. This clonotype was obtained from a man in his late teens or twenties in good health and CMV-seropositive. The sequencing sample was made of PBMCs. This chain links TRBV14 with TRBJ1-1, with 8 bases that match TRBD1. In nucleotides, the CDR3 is TGTGCCAGCAGCCCTAGACAGGGGCCGACCTCTGAAGCTTTCTTT. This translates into CASSPRQGPTSEAFF.